What follows are 22 T cell receptor beta chains derived from one specimen sequenced in a study of spatial heterogeneity in lung cancer. TCRdb passed the 5' RACE reads through MiXCR, listing each CDR3 protein once. The top ten clones hold roughly 6.3% of a sample with some 4,900 distinct CDR3 sequences, approximately 15% of them seen once. Time point defined: sample taken at primary tumor resection. Unsorted samples of tumor, nontumor lung or frozen PBMC had their whole RNA sequenced. Sequences were derived from PBMCs, sampled at surgery. The receptors stem from a male donor with early-stage non-small cell lung cancer.

V and J are TRBV6-1 and TRBJ2-7; D gene unclear. The CDR3 is 14 amino acids. The germline V and J ends were trimmed by 2 bases and 3 bases, with 11 bases remaining between them. Looked up from germline, CDR1 is MNHNS and CDR2 is SASEGT. This chain's CDR3 is CASSENLGIYEQYF. The CDR3 DNA reads TGTGCCAGCAGTGAAAATTTGGGAATCTACGAGCAGTACTTC.

This chain connects TRBV5-1 to TRBJ2-1; TRBD1 agrees at 8 bases. V lost 2 bases, J lost 7 bases, and 5 bases stayed unmatched. The CDR3 covers 14 residues. CDR1 SGHRS and CDR2 YFSETQ come from the germline V gene. The CDR3 here is CASSFRQGANEQFF. For the CDR3, the DNA is TGCGCCAGCAGCTTCAGGCAGGGGGCAAATGAGCAGTTCTTC. Based on the CDR3 plus reference TRBV5-1 and TRBJ2-1, the full variable domain is KAGVTQTPRYLIKTRGQQVTLSCSPISGHRSVSWYQQTPGQGLQFLFEYFSETQRNKGNFPGRFSGRQFSNSRSEMNVSTLELGDSALYLCASSFRQGANEQFFGPGTRLTVL.

J is TRBJ1-4 and V is TRBV6-1; 7 bases agree with TRBD1. CDR3 length: 14 residues. Looked up from germline, CDR1 is MNHNS and CDR2 is SASEGT. Trimming cost V 6 bases and J 4 bases; bases outside gene matches: 5. CDR3 DNA sequence: TGTGCCAGCAGGGAGACAGGGAATAATGAAAAACTGTTTTTT. It specifies CASRETGNNEKLFF.

V usage is TRBV6-2 or TRBV6-3 and J usage is TRBJ1-5; 10 bases are a match to TRBD1. In germline, CDR1 is MNHEY, CDR2 SVGEGT. The V segment lost 7 bases and the J segment 6 bases; nucleotides outside the gene matches: 12. This CDR3 is 16 amino acids long. This CDR3 reads CASKAYAGQGSQPQHF. The CDR3 bases are TGTGCCAGCAAAGCTTACGCGGGACAGGGGAGTCAGCCCCAGCATTTT.

A few counts support this clonotype. The chain is built from TRBV5-1 and TRBJ2-6; maybe TRBD1 (5 bases). Germline CDR1 is SGHRS and CDR2 is YFSETQ. V was shortened by 2 bases and J by 1 base, with 7 bases between the two germline ends. This CDR3 is built from 15 residues. CDR3 bases: TGCGCCAGCAGCTTTGACAGATCTGGGGCCAACGTCCTGACTTTC. As protein: CASSFDRSGANVLTF.

This sequence joins TRBV5-1 and TRBJ1-2, with D perhaps TRBD1 (6 bases). The CDR3 runs 15 residues. Trimming took off 4 bases at V and 8 bases at J, with 21 bases between the two ends. Germline V gene data show CDR1 as SGHRS and CDR2 as YFSETQ. CDR3 region: CASSQSSGTTYGYTF. In DNA, the CDR3 is TGCGCCAGCAGCCAATCCTCCGGGACAACGTACGGCTACACCTTC.

This clonotype is medium-sized. The chain links TRBV6-5 to TRBJ1-5; D gene uncertain. This CDR3 region has 10 residues. CDR1 and CDR2 from the germline V gene are MNHEY and SVGAGI. Trimming left V 8 bases short and J 5 bases short, with 4 bases between. CDR3 protein: CASGDQPQHF. The DNA of the CDR3 is TGTGCCAGCGGGGATCAGCCCCAGCATTTT.

There are a few counts of this clonotype. The chain joins TRBV7-9 to TRBJ2-1; the match to TRBD2 covers 7 bases. V was clipped by 1 base and J by 7 bases; unmatched bases: 1. Germline CDR1 SEHNR, CDR2 FQNEAQ (reference sequence). This CDR3 has 13 amino acids. The CDR3 sequence is CASSLGGGNEQFF. The CDR3 coding sequence is TGTGCCAGCAGCTTAGGCGGGGGTAATGAGCAGTTCTTC. Based on the CDR3 plus reference TRBV7-9 and TRBJ2-1, the full variable domain is DTGVSQNPRHKITKRGQNVTFRCDPISEHNRLYWYRQTLGQGPEFLTYFQNEAQLEKSRLLSDRFSAERPKGSFSTLEIQRTEQGDSAMYLCASSLGGGNEQFFGPGTRLTVL.

The V gene is TRBV20-1, the J gene TRBJ2-3; a weak D match, TRBD2 (6 bases). With 5 bases removed from V and 0 bases from J, the gap between germline ends came to 18 bases. Germline V gene sequence: CDR1 DFQATT, CDR2 SNEGSKA (reference sequence). The CDR3 loop spans 16 amino acids. In DNA form, the CDR3 reads TGCAGTGCTCTCAGGGCGGGGACCTCTAGCACAGATACGCAGTATTTT. Translated: CSALRAGTSSTDTQYF.

There are many counts of this clonotype. Germline and junction disagree at one end, which may indicate a read error. The rearrangement links TRBV27 to TRBJ2-6, with D maybe TRBD1 (5 bases). This CDR3 has 16 residues. Per germline, CDR1 MNHEY and CDR2 SMNVEV (reference sequence). CDR3 sequence: CASSSAGFSGTNVLTF. Written as DNA, the CDR3 is TGTGCCAGCAGTTCCGCAGGGTTCTCTGGGACCAACGTCCTGACTTTC.

This clonotype was picked up many times. This chain uses TRBV30 with TRBJ2-1; no clear D gene. Germline V gene sequence: CDR1 GTSNPN, CDR2 SVGIG (reference sequence). V lost 2 bases and J lost 9, with 20 bases in between. The CDR3 totals 15 residues. The CDR3 DNA reads as TGTGCCTGGAGTTTTTTCGTGAAGGGATGGATTGAGCAGTTCTTC. Its translation: CAWSFFVKGWIEQFF.

Sample share makes this clonotype medium-sized. This chain uses TRBV6-6 with TRBJ1-3; TRBD1 is a possible D gene (5 bases). Germline CDR1 and CDR2: MNHNY and SVGAGI (reference sequence). The length of the CDR3 is 16 residues. Trimming cost V 6 bases and J 0 bases, with 15 bases left between them. Written as DNA, the CDR3 is TGTGCCAGCAGCTCCGCTGGGGGGTTCTCTGGAAACACCATATATTTT. This sequence encodes CASSSAGGFSGNTIYF.

This clonotype is medium-sized (0.01 to 0.1%). The chain employs TRBV20-1 and TRBJ2-3; 14 bases line up with TRBD2. The germline CDR1 and CDR2 sequences are DFQATT and SNEGSKA (reference sequence). V shed 3 bases, J shed 5 bases, and the junction held 4 bases outside the gene matches. CDR3 length: 15 amino acids. DNA for the CDR3: TGCAGTGCTAGTTCAGGGACTAGCGGGGGAGATACGCAGTATTTT. It specifies CSASSGTSGGDTQYF.

This clonotype was counted a few times. J is TRBJ1-5 and V is TRBV9; no firm D call. The CDR3 totals 13 residues. Germline CDR1 is SGDLS and CDR2 is YYNGEE. Trimming took 1 base from V and 7 from J, leaving 9 bases between them. CDR3 DNA sequence: TGTGCCAGCAGCGTAAGTCCGGGGCAGCCCCAGCATTTT. This sequence encodes CASSVSPGQPQHF. Complete variable domain (other parts from reference TRBV9 and TRBJ1-5): DSGVTQTPKHLITATGQRVTLRCSPRSGDLSVYWYQQSLDQGLQFLIQYYNGEERAKGNILERFSAQQFPDLHSELNLSSLELGDSALYFCASSVSPGQPQHFGDGTRLSIL.

This chain joins TRBV10-3 and TRBJ2-1; D is uncertain. This CDR3 spans 13 amino acids. V dropped 7 bases and J dropped 5 bases, with 12 bases sitting between them. Germline CDR1 ENHRY, CDR2 SYGVKD. CDR3 DNA sequence: TGTGCCATCAAACAGACGGACGACAATGAGCAGTTCTTC. This codes for CAIKQTDDNEQFF.

By share, this clonotype ranks as medium-sized. The CDR3 coding sequence is TGTGCCAGCATGGGCGGCACTGAAGCTTTCTTT. As protein: CASMGGTEAFF. This chain links TRBV6-6 with TRBJ1-1; no clear D. V was cut by 7 bases and J by 4 bases, with 7 bases left in between. This CDR3 is built from 11 residues. The V gene's germline CDR1 is MNHNY and CDR2 SVGAGI (reference sequence).

The sample holds a few counts of this clonotype. This chain connects TRBV20-1 to TRBJ2-7; TRBD1 aligns across 9 bases. The V gene's germline CDR1 is DFQATT and CDR2 SNEGSKA (reference sequence). The ends lost 6 bases at V and 6 bases at J; junction bases unmatched: 6. The CDR3 loop spans 12 amino acids. CDR3 amino acids: CSAGQGYREQYF. CDR3 in DNA: TGCAGTGCGGGACAGGGTTACCGCGAGCAGTACTTC.

This clonotype is medium-sized. The chain combines TRBV5-4 with TRBJ2-1; 7 bases are shared with TRBD2. V shed 1 base, J shed 0 bases, and the junction held 22 bases outside the gene matches. Germline V gives CDR1 SGHNT, CDR2 YYREEE (reference sequence). This CDR3 region has 22 residues. The CDR3 nucleotides are TGTGCCAGCAGCTTGCTCTTTGGACTAGACTTAAATAAAATCAGCTCCTACAATGAGCAGTTCTTC. Residues: CASSLLFGLDLNKISSYNEQFF.

This clonotype is termed medium-sized. CDR3 bases: TGTGCCAGCAGCACACAGGGGGCAGAGACCCAGTACTTC. This encodes CASSTQGAETQYF. The chain employs TRBV7-2 and TRBJ2-5; 9 bases align to TRBD1. V trimming: 5 bases; J trimming: 4 bases; junction bases outside the gene matches: 2. Germline V lookup: CDR1 SGHTA, CDR2 FQGNSA. The CDR3 length is 13 residues. The variable domain in full, with the rest retrieved from reference TRBV7-2 and TRBJ2-5, is GAGVSQSPSNKVTEKGKDVELRCDPISGHTALYWYRQSLGQGLEFLIYFQGNSAPDKSGLPSDRFSAERTGGSVSTLTIQRTQQEDSAVYLCASSTQGAETQYFGPGTRLLVL.

Ten or more counts support this clonotype. V gene TRBV5-1 combines with J gene TRBJ2-3, with TRBD2 as a possible D gene (6 bases). The CDR3 spans 13 residues. V was cut by 4 bases and J by 8 bases, with 14 bases left in between. Germline CDR1 is SGHRS and CDR2 is YFSETQ. The CDR3 bases are TGCGCCAGCAGCCCGGGCGTGGAGGGTACGCAGTATTTT. It is translated as CASSPGVEGTQYF.

By share of the sample, this clonotype is medium-sized. The gene calls are TRBV7-9 and TRBJ1-2; a weak D match, TRBD1 (6 bases). The CDR3 has 12 amino acids. From germline, CDR1 is SEHNR and CDR2 FQNEAQ (reference sequence). V was cut by 5 bases and J by 7 bases, with 11 bases left in between. The CDR3 DNA reads TGTGCCAGCAGCCAAATACAGGGTGGCTACACCTTC. Translating it yields CASSQIQGGYTF.

In its sample, this clonotype is medium-sized. V gene TRBV5-4 combines with J gene TRBJ2-7; 15 bases are a match to TRBD2. The CDR3 sequence is 17 residues long. Per the germline V gene, CDR1 is SGHNT and CDR2 is YYREEE (reference sequence). With V trimmed by 0 bases and J by 6 bases, 7 bases remained unmatched. The CDR3 DNA reads as TGTGCCAGCAGCTTGGGCCCAAGGACTAGCGGGGGGGGCGAGCAGTACTTC. As protein: CASSLGPRTSGGGEQYF.